This T cell receptor (beta chain) was identified in a study of T cells after yellow fever vaccination. Overall study results and limits: Any FACS-sorted repertoire could hold abundant clonotypes that contaminate it from the bulk population.

For this clonotype: What it binds is unknown.

Looked up from germline, CDR1 is DFQATT and CDR2 is SNEGSKA (reference sequence). The CDR3 contains 14 residues. V dropped 2 bases and J dropped 1; count of bases not matched to a gene: 4. In making TCR cDNA, 5'RACE template switching added a universal primer site and UMIs to it. TCRdb recomputed calls from the 5' RACE reads with MiXCR, one row per CDR3 protein. The data show 230,000 or so distinct CDR3 sequences, 6.7% seen once. This sequence joins TRBV20-1 and TRBJ2-7, with 8 bases aligning to TRBD2. The sequence was collected from a young man who received the YFV17D yellow fever vaccine. The material sequenced was CD4+ T cells sorted from PBMCs, taken on the day of the yellow fever booster vaccination. The CDR3 protein is CSARQAGVSYEQYF. The CDR3 bases are TGCAGTGCTAGACAAGCGGGGGTATCCTACGAGCAGTACTTC.